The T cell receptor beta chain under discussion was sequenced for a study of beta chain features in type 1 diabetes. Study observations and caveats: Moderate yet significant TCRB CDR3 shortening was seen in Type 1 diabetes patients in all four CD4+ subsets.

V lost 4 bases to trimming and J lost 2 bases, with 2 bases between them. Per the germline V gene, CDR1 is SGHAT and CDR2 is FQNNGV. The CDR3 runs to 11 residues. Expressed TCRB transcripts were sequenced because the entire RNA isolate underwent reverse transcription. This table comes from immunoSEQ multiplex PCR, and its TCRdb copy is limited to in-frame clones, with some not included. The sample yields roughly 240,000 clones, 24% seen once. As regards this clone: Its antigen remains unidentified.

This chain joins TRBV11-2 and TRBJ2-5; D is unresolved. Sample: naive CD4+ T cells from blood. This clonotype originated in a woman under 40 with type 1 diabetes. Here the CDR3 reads CASSSQETQYF. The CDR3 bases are TGTGCCAGCAGCTCGCAAGAGACCCAGTACTTC.